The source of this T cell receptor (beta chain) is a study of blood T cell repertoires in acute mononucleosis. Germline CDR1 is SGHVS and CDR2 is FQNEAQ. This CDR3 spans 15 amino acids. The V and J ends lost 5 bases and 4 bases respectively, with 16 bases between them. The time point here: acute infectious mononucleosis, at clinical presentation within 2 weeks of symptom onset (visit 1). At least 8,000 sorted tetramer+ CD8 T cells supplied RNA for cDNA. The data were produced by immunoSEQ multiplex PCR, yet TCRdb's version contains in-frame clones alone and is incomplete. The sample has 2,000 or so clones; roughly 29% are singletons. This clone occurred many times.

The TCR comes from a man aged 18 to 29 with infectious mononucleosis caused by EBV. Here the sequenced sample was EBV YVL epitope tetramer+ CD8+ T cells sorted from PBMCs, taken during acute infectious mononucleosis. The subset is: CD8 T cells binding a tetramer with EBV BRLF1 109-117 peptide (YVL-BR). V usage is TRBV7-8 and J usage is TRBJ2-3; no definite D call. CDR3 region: CASSPTLGGADTQYF. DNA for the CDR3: TGTGCCAGCAGCCCCACGCTAGGCGGCGCAGATACGCAGTATTTT.